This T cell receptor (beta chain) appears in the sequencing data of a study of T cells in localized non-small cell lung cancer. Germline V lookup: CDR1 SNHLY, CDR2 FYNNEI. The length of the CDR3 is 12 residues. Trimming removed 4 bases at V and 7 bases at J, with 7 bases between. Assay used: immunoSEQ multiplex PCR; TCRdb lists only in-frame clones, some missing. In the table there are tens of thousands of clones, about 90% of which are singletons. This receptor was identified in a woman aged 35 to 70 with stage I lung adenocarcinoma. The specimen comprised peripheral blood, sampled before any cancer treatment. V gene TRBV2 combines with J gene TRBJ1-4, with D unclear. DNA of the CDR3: TGTGCCAGCAGTGTAGTAAGTGAAAAACTGTTTTTT. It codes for CASSVVSEKLFF.